This is a list of T cell receptor beta chains from one sample in a study of graft-versus-host responses after intestinal transplantation. Sequencing was performed with immunoSEQ multiplex PCR; in TCRdb, only in-frame clones are kept and a portion is missing. The sample includes some 100,000 clones, around 92% of them seen just once. Antigens of these TCRs are unknown. Here the sequenced sample was unstimulated CD8+ T cells sorted from spleen or lymph node cells, taken before transplant. The receptors shown here come from a human donor who was the organ donor for an intestinal transplant. Each CDR3 is given with its conserved first and last residue. A D gene is named only where the DNA matches it firmly. Rows give clone size only sometimes, using once, few, many, or a class for an expanded clone.

V: TRBV20-1; D: TRBD2; J: TRBJ2-7; size: .; CDR3: CSARGGGEQYF; DNA: TGCAGTGCTAGAGGCGGGGGCGAGCAGTACTTC
V: TRBV10-3; D: .; J: TRBJ1-3; size: .; CDR3: CAISESNSMDSSGNTIYF; DNA: TGTGCCATCAGTGAGTCGAATTCAATGGACAGTTCTGGAAACACCATATATTTT
V: TRBV7-9; D: TRBD2; J: TRBJ2-2; size: once; CDR3: CASSKLAGVAGELFF; DNA: TGTGCCAGCAGCAAACTAGCGGGGGTAGCCGGGGAGCTGTTTTTT
V: TRBV6-1; D: .; J: TRBJ2-5; size: once; CDR3: CASSEAQAAQETQYF; DNA: TGTGCCAGCAGTGAAGCGCAGGCTGCACAAGAGACCCAGTACTTC
V: TRBV16; D: TRBD1; J: TRBJ2-1; size: .; CDR3: CASRHRGGPPKREQFF; DNA: TGTGCCAGCCGGCACCGAGGGGGCCCCCCCAAGAGGGAGCAGTTCTTC
V: TRBV5-1; D: TRBD2; J: TRBJ2-7; size: .; CDR3: CASSLVGGSNYEQYF; DNA: TGCGCCAGCAGCTTGGTAGGCGGGAGTAACTACGAGCAGTACTTC
V: TRBV27; D: TRBD2; J: TRBJ2-5; size: .; CDR3: CASSPYPRLAGAGFQETQYF; DNA: TGTGCCAGCAGTCCCTACCCACGACTAGCGGGAGCCGGGTTTCAAGAGACCCAGTACTTC
V: TRBV2; D: .; J: TRBJ2-5; size: .; CDR3: CASVYGTQYF; DNA: TGTGCCAGTGTCTATGGGACCCAGTACTTC
V: TRBV15; D: .; J: TRBJ1-2; size: .; CDR3: CATSRARVAGVGYTF; DNA: TGTGCCACCAGCAGAGCGCGAGTAGCAGGGGTCGGCTACACCTTC
V: TRBV29-1; D: .; J: TRBJ2-7; size: .; CDR3: CSVEGLTDSLSYEQYF; DNA: TGCAGCGTTGAAGGGCTGACAGATAGCCTCTCCTACGAGCAGTACTTC
V: TRBV6-5; D: .; J: TRBJ1-4; size: .; CDR3: CASSYLRGNEKLFF; DNA: TGTGCCAGCAGCTACTTAAGGGGTAATGAAAAACTGTTTTTT
V: TRBV13; D: TRBD1; J: TRBJ2-7; size: .; CDR3: CASSWTGTGRGEQYF; DNA: TGTGCCAGCAGCTGGACCGGGACAGGTCGAGGCGAGCAGTACTTC
V: TRBV11-2; D: .; J: TRBJ2-1; size: .; CDR3: CASSLVGGRNEQFF; DNA: TGTGCCAGCAGCTTAGTGGGGGGTAGGAATGAGCAGTTCTTC
V: TRBV2; D: TRBD1; J: TRBJ2-5; size: .; CDR3: CASSFRDRALSEETQYF; DNA: TGTGCCAGCAGTTTCCGGGACAGGGCGCTTTCCGAAGAGACCCAGTACTTC
V: TRBV28; D: TRBD2; J: TRBJ2-5; size: .; CDR3: CASSSLAGGFYVSGTQYF; DNA: TGTGCCAGCAGTTCACTAGCGGGGGGGTTCTATGTATCGGGGACCCAGTACTTC